Here is one TCR beta chain with its context. Antigen specificity is unknown. This sample is part of a study of cytomegalovirus exposure and HLA in healthy donors. Turning to the study itself: From HLA-typed donors, an early data release held 70 million to 95 million unique TCRs.

PCR used 60 Vbeta primers and 13 Jbeta primers. Measured with immunoSEQ multiplex PCR; TCRdb has only the in-frame clones, and not every one. Counted here are 150,000 or so clones, 84% occurring once; the ten biggest clones make up more than 0.85%. General study findings and limits: Sequencing likely generated an artifact that appeared as a cluster of highly shared sequence variants. Prior analysis indicated that the majority of TCR beta V segments exhibited productivity approximately 90% or approximately 30% of the time.

Trimming took 0 bases from V and 0 from J; bases not matched to a gene: 5. Germline CDR1 reads MGHRA; CDR2 reads YSYEKL. The CDR3 is 16 residues long. The receptor comes from a man aged 25-45 years in good health and CMV-seronegative. V and J are TRBV4-1 and TRBJ2-7; TRBD2 matches 7 bases. Sequences were obtained from PBMCs. CDR3 residues: CASSQEGSGISYEQYF. The CDR3 DNA reads TGCGCCAGCAGCCAAGAGGGAAGCGGGATCTCCTACGAGCAGTACTTC.